These 27 T cell receptor beta chains share one sample of origin, sequenced in a study of OX40 agonist ivuxolimab in advanced cancers. Only in-frame clones appear in the TCRdb table, and some are missing; sequencing was by immunoSEQ multiplex PCR. Among approximately 120,000 clones listed, just under 95% were seen once. The sample consisted of CD4+ or CD8+ T cells sorted from blood, taken in a trial of the OX40 agonist ivuxolimab. The receptors originated from an adult with an advanced solid tumor such as melanoma, head and neck, liver or kidney cancer.

The chain recombines TRBV5-4 with TRBJ2-2; no firm D call. The V end was cut by 0 bases, the J end by 8 bases, with 5 bases between. Germline V gene lookup returns CDR1 SGHNT and CDR2 YYREEE (reference sequence). This CDR3 comprises 12 residues. In DNA, the CDR3 is TGTGCCAGCAGCTTGGCCGGGGGGGAGCTGTTTTTT. Residues: CASSLAGGELFF. The full variable domain, with the rest looked up from reference TRBV5-4 and TRBJ2-2, is ETGVTQSPTHLIKTRGQQVTLRCSSQSGHNTVSWYQQALGQGPQFIFQYYREEENGRGNFPPRFSGLQFPNYSSELNVNALELDDSALYLCASSLAGGELFFGEGSRLTVL.

The DNA for the CDR3 is TGTGCCAGCAGCTTATGGGGACAAGAGACCCAGTACTTC. Its protein product is CASSLWGQETQYF. J is TRBJ2-5 and V is TRBV7-3; no reliable D call. CDR1 SGHTA and CDR2 FQGTGA come from the germline V gene. The CDR3 totals 13 residues. V was trimmed by 2 bases and J by 2 bases, leaving 6 bases between them.

This sequence joins TRBV28 and TRBJ2-7, with 10 bases matching TRBD1. CDR1 is MDHEN and CDR2 is SYDVKM in the germline V gene. This CDR3 contains 15 residues. V was pared by 8 bases and J by 2 bases, with 9 bases of the junction left unmatched. The CDR3 DNA is TGTGCCAGCTACACCCCCGGGACAGGGGCCTACGAGCAGTACTTC. This codes for CASYTPGTGAYEQYF.

This sequence joins TRBV11-3 and TRBJ2-4, with 12 bases that match TRBD2. Germline loops: CDR1 SGHNT, CDR2 YENEEA. CDR3 length equals 17 residues. V dropped 5 bases and J dropped 9; count of bases not matched to a gene: 14. In DNA, the CDR3 is TGTGCCAGCAGCATACCACCTAGCGGGAGGGCCGGAAGCATTCAGTACTTC. This translates into CASSIPPSGRAGSIQYF.

The chain couples TRBV28 to TRBJ1-2; D uncertain. The CDR3 consists of 12 residues. CDR1 MDHEN and CDR2 SYDVKM come from the germline V gene. With 6 bases removed from V and 8 bases from J, the gap between germline ends came to 13 bases. The CDR3: CASSTTPWGYTF. CDR3 sequence (DNA): TGTGCCAGCAGCACAACGCCGTGGGGCTACACCTTC.

The V call is TRBV14, the J call TRBJ2-1, with D possibly being TRBD1 or TRBD2 (6 bases each). V gave up 1 base and J gave up 5 bases, with 24 bases separating them. CDR1 SGHDN and CDR2 FVKESK come from the germline V gene. The CDR3 sequence is 19 residues long. CDR3 in amino acids: CASSQVDSRGARADNEQFF. The CDR3 coding sequence is TGTGCCAGCAGCCAAGTTGATTCGAGGGGGGCAAGGGCGGACAATGAGCAGTTCTTC.

This chain links TRBV27 with TRBJ2-3; no firm D call. The V end was cut by 2 bases, the J end by 3 bases, with 15 bases between. The CDR3 consists of 16 residues. CDR1 and CDR2 (germline): MNHEY, SMNVEV (reference sequence). The CDR3: CASSLIRQERTDTQYF. Here the CDR3 DNA reads TGTGCCAGCAGTTTAATCAGGCAGGAGAGGACAGATACGCAGTATTTT.

This chain uses TRBV28 with TRBJ2-1; D is undetermined. The length of the CDR3 is 11 residues. Looked up from germline, CDR1 is MDHEN and CDR2 is SYDVKM. V was shortened by 5 bases and J by 9 bases, with 8 bases between the two germline ends. The DNA of the CDR3 is TGTGCCAGCAGTACCCCACGTGAGCAGTTCTTC. The encoded protein is CASSTPREQFF.

The rearrangement links TRBV10-3 to TRBJ1-4; a weak D match, TRBD1 (6 bases). V lost 2 bases to trimming and J lost 10 bases, with 29 bases between them. There are 19 residues in the CDR3. From germline, CDR1 is ENHRY and CDR2 SYGVKD. CDR3 bases: TGTGCCATCAGTGAGAGCCAGGGGCCAATACTGCCGGCGTTGGGAAAACTGTTTTTT. Protein sequence: CAISESQGPILPALGKLFF.

This clone has only one observation. V and J are TRBV14 and TRBJ1-2; D call uncertain. Trimming removed 4 bases at V and 5 bases at J, with 14 bases between. The germline V gene has CDR1 SGHDN and CDR2 FVKESK. The CDR3 spans 14 residues. CDR3 amino acids: CASSPVVGMYGYTF. The CDR3 coding sequence is TGTGCCAGCAGCCCTGTGGTAGGAATGTATGGCTACACCTTC.

The genes are TRBV25-1 and TRBJ2-3; 8 bases agree with TRBD2. The trim removed 3 bases at V and 5 bases at J, leaving 16 bases unmatched. The CDR3 extends over 18 amino acids. CDR1 MGHDK and CDR2 SYGVNS come from the germline V gene. This CDR3 reads CASSDLRVAGGVGDTQYF. CDR3 DNA sequence: TGTGCCAGCAGTGACCTTAGGGTGGCGGGAGGCGTCGGAGATACGCAGTATTTT.

The genes are TRBV18 and TRBJ1-2; D perhaps matches TRBD1 (5 bases). The CDR3 is made up of 14 amino acids. CDR1 is KGHSH, CDR2 LQKENI, per germline. V lost 0 bases to trimming and J lost 7 bases, with 12 bases between them. The CDR3 DNA follows: TGTGCCAGCTCACCACCGCCGGGGGAAGGTGGCTACACCTTC. Residues: CASSPPPGEGGYTF. Together with reference TRBV18 and TRBJ1-2, the CDR3 gives the full variable domain: NAGVMQNPRHLVRRRGQEARLRCSPMKGHSHVYWYRQLPEEGLKFMVYLQKENIIDESGMPKERFSAEFPKEGPSILRIQQVVRGDSAAYFCASSPPPGEGGYTFGSGTRLTVV.

V is TRBV27 and J is TRBJ1-3; TRBD1 matches 7 bases. V was clipped by 8 bases and J by 1 base; unmatched bases: 5. This CDR3 is built from 14 residues. Germline lookup yields CDR1 MNHEY and CDR2 SMNVEV (reference sequence). The CDR3 is CASSTGYSGNTIYF. The CDR3 DNA follows: TGTGCCAGCTCGACAGGGTATTCTGGAAACACCATATATTTT.

The rearrangement links TRBV5-1 to TRBJ2-1; D remains ambiguous. This CDR3 has 13 residues. V shed 1 base and J shed 5 bases, with 7 bases lying between them. The germline gives CDR1 SGHRS, CDR2 YFSETQ. The CDR3 DNA reads TGCGCCAGCAGCTTGTTGGTAGACAATGAGCAGTTCTTC. Translation: CASSLLVDNEQFF.

The V call is TRBV6-6, the J call TRBJ1-3; D gene ambiguous. This CDR3 has 15 amino acids. Trimming took off 2 bases at V and 2 bases at J, with 10 bases between the two ends. From germline, CDR1 is MNHNY and CDR2 SVGAGI (reference sequence). The CDR3 region is CASSYPAGAGNTIYF. CDR3 nucleotide sequence: TGTGCCAGCAGTTACCCCGCCGGAGCTGGAAACACCATATATTTT.

This clone was observed a single time. This chain uses TRBV7-2 with TRBJ2-5; no clear D. The ends were cut back, 0 bases at V and 11 bases at J, with 22 bases in the middle. The CDR3 is 16 residues long. Germline CDR1 reads SGHTA; CDR2 reads FQGNSA. The CDR3 DNA follows: TGTGCCAGCAGCTTAGCGCTTGACTCAAGGAGTAAAGAGCAGTACTTC. Translating it yields CASSLALDSRSKEQYF. Supplemented by reference TRBV7-2 and TRBJ2-5, the full variable domain reads GAGVSQSPSNKVTEKGKDVELRCDPISGHTALYWYRQSLGQGLEFLIYFQGNSAPDKSGLPSDRFSAERTGGSVSTLTIQRTQQEDSAVYLCASSLALDSRSKEQYFGPGTRLLVL.

CDR3: CASSFLQGAPQYF. For the CDR3, the DNA is TGTGCCAGCAGCTTCTTGCAGGGGGCCCCCCAGTATTTT. J is TRBJ2-3 and V is TRBV7-9; TRBD1 agrees at 8 bases. Germline V gives CDR1 SEHNR, CDR2 FQNEAQ (reference sequence). Unmatched junction bases numbered 8, after V lost 3 bases and J lost 12 bases. The CDR3 extends over 13 amino acids.

This clone was found once. This chain links TRBV27 with TRBJ2-3, with TRBD2 matching over 14 bases. The CDR3 is made up of 15 amino acids. The germline CDR1 and CDR2 sequences are MNHEY and SMNVEV (reference sequence). With V trimmed by 9 bases and J by 5 bases, 7 bases remained unmatched. The CDR3 region has the DNA TGTGCCAGTCAGGGACTAGCGGGAGTATTAGATACGCAGTATTTT. It specifies CASQGLAGVLDTQYF.

This clone was recorded a few times. The chain recombines TRBV7-2 with TRBJ1-2, with 7 bases lining up with TRBD1. V shed 5 bases, J shed 4 bases, and the junction held 4 bases outside the gene matches. The CDR3 consists of 13 residues. Germline V gene data show CDR1 as SGHTA and CDR2 as FQGNSA. As DNA, the CDR3 is TGTGCCAGCAGCCCGGGACAGCGCTATGGCTACACCTTC. This gives the protein CASSPGQRYGYTF.

The chain couples TRBV9 to TRBJ2-7; a possible D gene is TRBD2 (6 bases). The V end lost 6 bases, the J end lost 0 bases, and 13 bases lay between the germline ends. This CDR3 is built from 14 residues. Germline CDR1 reads SGDLS; CDR2 reads YYNGEE. The CDR3 coding sequence is TGTGCCAGCACCACTAGCTTGAGCTCCTACGAGCAGTACTTC. It is translated as CASTTSLSSYEQYF.

This rearrangement joins TRBV28 to TRBJ2-1; D might be TRBD2 (6 bases). The CDR3 length is 16 residues. V was cut by 1 base and J by 0 bases, with 10 bases left in between. CDR1 and CDR2 from the germline V gene are MDHEN and SYDVKM. This chain's CDR3 is CASSLSWGDSYNEQFF. CDR3 bases: TGTGCCAGCAGTTTATCATGGGGGGACTCCTACAATGAGCAGTTCTTC.

This sequence joins TRBV5-4 and TRBJ2-5; 9 positions match TRBD2. Losses at the gene ends were 1 base for V and 5 bases for J; bases not matched to a gene: 9. Germline assignment: CDR1 SGHNT and CDR2 YYREEE (reference sequence). The length of the CDR3 is 16 residues. CDR3 residues: CASSLNQAGGRETQYF. CDR3 DNA: TGTGCCAGCAGCTTGAACCAAGCGGGAGGTAGGGAGACCCAGTACTTC.

This chain uses TRBV30 with TRBJ2-1, with TRBD2 identical over 7 bases. J was trimmed by 4 bases and V by 0 bases; bases with no gene match: 12. Germline assignment: CDR1 GTSNPN and CDR2 SVGIG (reference sequence). This CDR3 is 17 amino acids long. The CDR3 protein is CAWSVRGRAQTYNEQFF. The CDR3 nucleotides read TGTGCCTGGAGTGTACGTGGGAGGGCCCAAACGTACAATGAGCAGTTCTTC.

CDR3 sequence: CAWVPGQVLNTEAFF. The CDR3 region has the DNA TGTGCCTGGGTCCCGGGACAGGTCCTGAACACTGAAGCTTTCTTT. This rearrangement joins TRBV30 to TRBJ1-1; 8 nucleotides align to TRBD1. The CDR3 length is 15 residues. J was trimmed by 0 bases and V by 5 bases; bases with no gene match: 8. Germline V CDR1 and CDR2: GTSNPN, SVGIG (reference sequence).

The rearrangement uses TRBV6-5 and TRBJ2-4, with 9 bases that match TRBD1. This CDR3 comprises 13 residues. Germline lookup yields CDR1 MNHEY and CDR2 SVGAGI. J was trimmed by 7 bases and V by 5 bases; bases with no gene match: 3. CDR3 nucleotides: TGTGCCAGCAGTGGGACAGGGAAGAACATTCAGTACTTC. It encodes CASSGTGKNIQYF.

This clone has a single count. The rearrangement links TRBV27 to TRBJ2-7; no clear D gene. V was cut by 3 bases and J by 3 bases, with 12 bases left in between. Germline V lookup: CDR1 MNHEY, CDR2 SMNVEV (reference sequence). There are 14 residues in the CDR3. CDR3 nucleotide sequence: TGTGCCAGCAGTTTCCGCTGGCCCCTCTACGAGCAGTACTTC. Amino acids: CASSFRWPLYEQYF.

The gene calls are TRBV7-2 and TRBJ2-7; D remains ambiguous. The length of the CDR3 is 13 residues. The germline gives CDR1 SGHTA, CDR2 FQGNSA. Trimming cost V 2 bases and J 13 bases, with 18 bases left between them. The CDR3 loop is CASSLNLQSAIYF. The CDR3 coding sequence is TGTGCCAGCAGCTTAAACCTTCAGTCAGCCATATACTTC.